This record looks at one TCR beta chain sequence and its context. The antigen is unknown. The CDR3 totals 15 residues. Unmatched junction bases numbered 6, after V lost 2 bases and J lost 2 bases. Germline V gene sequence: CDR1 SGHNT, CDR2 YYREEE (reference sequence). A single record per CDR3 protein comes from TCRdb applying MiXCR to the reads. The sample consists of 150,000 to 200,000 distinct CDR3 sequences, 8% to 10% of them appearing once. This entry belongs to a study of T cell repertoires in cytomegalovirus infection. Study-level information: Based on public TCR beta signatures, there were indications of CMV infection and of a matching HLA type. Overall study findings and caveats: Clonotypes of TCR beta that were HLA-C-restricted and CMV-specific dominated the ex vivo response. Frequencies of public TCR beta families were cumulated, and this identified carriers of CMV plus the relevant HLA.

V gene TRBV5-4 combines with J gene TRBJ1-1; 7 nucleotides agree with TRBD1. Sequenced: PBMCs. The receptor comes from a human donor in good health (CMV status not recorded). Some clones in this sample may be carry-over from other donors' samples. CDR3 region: CASSFWDSRNTEAFF. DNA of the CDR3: TGTGCCAGCAGCTTTTGGGACAGTAGAAACACTGAAGCTTTCTTT.